Sequencing of this T cell receptor (beta chain) was carried out in a study of OX40 agonist ivuxolimab in advanced cancers. At the level of the study: Recorded diagnoses for dose-escalation patients were hepatocellular carcinoma, melanoma, renal cell or head and neck cancer. At approximately 80% male, the cohort had a mean age of 60 years, ranging from about 20 to 80.

Germline CDR1 and CDR2: SEHNR and FQNEAQ (reference sequence). This CDR3 region has 18 residues. The V segment lost 5 bases and the J segment 7 bases; nucleotides outside the gene matches: 13. The assay was immunoSEQ multiplex PCR, and TCRdb's table has in-frame clones only and misses some. The sample yields over 35,000 clones, approximately 90% seen once. J is TRBJ2-4 and V is TRBV7-9; the match to TRBD2 covers 14 bases. This receptor was identified in an adult with an advanced solid tumor such as melanoma, head and neck, liver or kidney cancer. The sequencing used CD4+ or CD8+ T cells sorted from blood, collected in a trial of the OX40 agonist ivuxolimab. This CDR3 reads CASSPGLAGVGLGNIQYF. The CDR3 coding sequence is TGTGCCAGCAGCCCGGGACTAGCGGGAGTCGGTTTGGGGAACATTCAGTACTTC.